Described below is a single T cell receptor (beta chain) sequence and its context. Antigen: not known. The CDR3 covers 12 residues. CDR1 and CDR2 (germline): MNHNS, SASEGT. V was trimmed by 5 bases and J by 6 bases, leaving 10 bases between them. This sample stems from a study of cytomegalovirus exposure and HLA in healthy donors. When sampled, the donors appeared nominally healthy, though they likely had unrecorded immune exposures. The PCR had 60 Vbeta and 13 Jbeta primers. Repertoires were generated with immunoSEQ multiplex PCR, while TCRdb's copy carries only in-frame clones and drops some. The table includes 180,000 or so clones, 70% to 80% detected once. Study outcomes and limitations: In a later analysis, TCR beta V- and J-gene trimming showed a link to a missense DCLRE1C variant. Relative to the roughly 690-donor mean, N-insertions were reportedly fewer in an Asian-associated ancestry cluster in a later analysis.

This chain uses TRBV6-1 with TRBJ1-1, with D unclear. Sequencing used PBMCs. This sequence originates from a man in his late teens or twenties in good health and CMV-seronegative. In DNA, the CDR3 is TGTGCCAGCAGTTCAGTCCGGGCTGAAGCTTTCTTT. Translated, it gives CASSSVRAEAFF.